This T cell receptor (beta chain) was identified during a study of T-cell memory formation after mild COVID-19. Study findings and constraints: Contracting CD4+ clones sat mainly in CM and EM; CD8+ in EMRA.

The CDR3 sequence is 13 residues long. Germline V gene sequence: CDR1 GTSNPN, CDR2 SVGIG (reference sequence). The germline V and J ends were trimmed by 0 bases and 7 bases, with 11 bases remaining between them. In this sample, this clonotype turned up a few times. What it recognizes is unknown. TCRdb reprocessed the 5' RACE reads with MiXCR, giving one entry per CDR3 protein. The sample has about 350,000 distinct CDR3 sequences; roughly 13% are singletons. The specimen sequenced was PBMCs or a T cell subset sorted from them (not recorded which). The TCR sequence derives from a young man who had mild COVID-19 (a few samples of this study predate the infection). Cell type and time point are not known. The rearrangement uses TRBV30 and TRBJ2-3; unclear D gene. As DNA, the CDR3 is TGTGCCTGGAGTGTACAGTGGGGTTATACGCAGTATTTT. It encodes CAWSVQWGYTQYF.